This T cell receptor beta chain was sequenced during a study of T cell repertoires in cytomegalovirus infection. The study, taken as a whole, reports: CMV-specific TCR beta clonotypes restricted by HLA-C were the ones dominating the ex vivo response.

This clonotype was seen ten or more times. The antigen is not known. TCRdb passed the reads through MiXCR, listing each CDR3 protein once. This table holds 450,000 to 600,000 distinct CDR3 sequences, 11% found once. This CDR3 is built from 14 residues. Losses at the gene ends were 4 bases for V and 5 bases for J; bases not matched to a gene: 5. This receptor was obtained from a human donor in good health (CMV status not recorded). Some clones in this sample may be carry-over from other donors' samples. The gene calls are TRBV12-3 or TRBV12-4 and TRBJ1-1; 9 positions agree with TRBD1. The sample comprised PBMCs. The CDR3, as DNA: TGTGCCAGCAGTTCTGCGACAGGGGGAACTGAAGCTTTCTTT. Translated: CASSSATGGTEAFF.